This record concerns one T cell receptor (beta chain) sequence. This sample was included in a study of cytomegalovirus exposure and HLA in healthy donors. V dropped 10 bases and J dropped 5; count of bases not matched to a gene: 15. Germline loops: CDR1 SGHRS, CDR2 YFSETQ. CDR3 length equals 14 residues. Primers for the PCR totalled 60 Vbeta and 13 Jbeta. Produced via immunoSEQ multiplex PCR; TCRdb's table is partial and in-frame only. The table has 280,000 or so clones, 70% to 90% seen once; the top ten hold around 2.1%. The specimen sequenced was PBMCs. V and J are TRBV5-1 and TRBJ2-7; 7 bases fit TRBD1. This sequence was found in a young woman in good health and CMV-seronegative. The CDR3 loop is CAGTQRRQGDEQYF. Written as DNA, the CDR3 is TGCGCCGGAACCCAGAGACGACAGGGAGACGAGCAGTACTTC.